This TCR beta chain was sequenced for a study of cytomegalovirus exposure and HLA in healthy donors. V lost 1 base, J lost 1 base, and 4 bases lay in between. The CDR3 runs 13 residues. The germline V gene has CDR1 SEHNR and CDR2 FQNEAQ (reference sequence). PCR employed 60 Vbeta and 13 Jbeta primers. Only in-frame clones appear in the TCRdb table, and some are missing; sequencing was by immunoSEQ multiplex PCR. Among some 180,000 clones listed, more than 60% were seen once. To note about this clone: Its antigen is unidentified.

Study-wide findings and caveats: Listed as cytomegalovirus-associated were 150 or so TCR beta chains.

The rearrangement joins TRBV7-9 to TRBJ1-2; no clear D. The sample consisted of PBMCs. This TCR came from a woman between 55 and 75 years old in good health and CMV-seropositive. The CDR3 region is CASSLGNNYGYTF. DNA of the CDR3: TGTGCCAGCAGCTTAGGTAATAACTATGGCTACACCTTC.